This T cell receptor (beta chain) was identified in a study of OX40 agonist ivuxolimab in advanced cancers. Some clones are missing from TCRdb's copy, which holds only in-frame ones; the method was immunoSEQ multiplex PCR. The repertoire holds about 80,000 clones, with 92% as singletons. The CDR3 totals 13 residues. The germline V and J ends were trimmed by 6 bases and 0 bases, with 12 bases remaining between them. The germline V gene encodes CDR1 SQVTM and CDR2 ANQGSEA. The source is an adult with an advanced solid tumor such as melanoma, head and neck, liver or kidney cancer. Sequenced here: CD4+ or CD8+ T cells sorted from blood, sampled in a trial of the OX40 agonist ivuxolimab. The chain links TRBV29-1 to TRBJ2-7; a possible D gene is TRBD2 (5 bases). The CDR3, as DNA: TGCAGCGTAGCTCTTCGGGACTCCTACGAGCAGTACTTC. This sequence encodes CSVALRDSYEQYF.